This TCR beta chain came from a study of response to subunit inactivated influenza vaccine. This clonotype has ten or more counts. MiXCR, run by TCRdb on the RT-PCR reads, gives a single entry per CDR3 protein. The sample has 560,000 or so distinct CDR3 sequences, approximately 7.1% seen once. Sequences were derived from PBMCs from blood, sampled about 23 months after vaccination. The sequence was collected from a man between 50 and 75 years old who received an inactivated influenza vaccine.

In DNA form, the CDR3 reads TGTGCCAGCAGTTTCGGGAACGAAGCTTTCTTT. It translates to CASSFGNEAFF. This chain links TRBV12-3 or TRBV12-4 with TRBJ1-1; no clear D gene. This CDR3 contains 11 residues. V lost 3 bases, J lost 8 bases, and 7 bases lay in between.